Listed here are 14 T cell receptor beta chains from one sample, sequenced in a study of OX40 agonist ivuxolimab in advanced cancers. TCRdb's table, derived via immunoSEQ multiplex PCR, lists solely in-frame clones and lacks some. The data show about 72,000 clones, with approximately 86% seen just once and 0.86% held by the top ten. Sequencing was performed on CD4+ or CD8+ T cells sorted from blood, taken in a trial of the OX40 agonist ivuxolimab. Receptor source: an adult with an advanced solid tumor such as melanoma, head and neck, liver or kidney cancer.

The V gene is TRBV7-6, the J gene TRBJ1-4, with D hard to call. V dropped 5 bases and J dropped 4 bases, with 17 bases sitting between them. The CDR3 covers 16 residues. Germline V CDR1 and CDR2: SGHVS, FNYEAQ. CDR3 in amino acids: CASSRLGSTGNEKLFF. CDR3 bases: TGTGCCAGCAGCAGACTAGGTTCGACGGGTAATGAAAAACTGTTTTTT.

In DNA, the CDR3 is TGTGCCAGCAGCCCCGGGGCAGGCGGCACCGGGGAGCTGTTTTTT. Protein product: CASSPGAGGTGELFF. The V and J genes are TRBV11-1 and TRBJ2-2; D assignment may be TRBD1 or TRBD2 (5 bases each). Germline CDR1 and CDR2: SGHAT and FQDESV (reference sequence). The CDR3 loop spans 15 amino acids. V dropped 5 bases and J dropped 4 bases, with 14 bases sitting between them.

The chain links TRBV19 to TRBJ2-3; D possibly corresponds to TRBD1 (6 bases). The CDR3 totals 13 residues. The V and J ends lost 9 bases and 2 bases respectively, with 12 bases between them. Germline V gene lookup returns CDR1 LNHDA and CDR2 SQIVND (reference sequence). Here the CDR3 DNA reads TGTGCCAGCAGACAGGTCTTCACAGATACGCAGTATTTT. Translating it yields CASRQVFTDTQYF.

V and J are TRBV9 and TRBJ2-1; 8 bases match TRBD1. Per germline, CDR1 SGDLS and CDR2 YYNGEE. The CDR3 has 14 amino acids. Trimming removed 3 bases from V and 7 bases from J; junction bases left unmatched: 6. The CDR3 spells CASSGRGRWNEQFF. DNA of the CDR3: TGTGCCAGCAGCGGCAGGGGGCGATGGAATGAGCAGTTCTTC.

The chain joins TRBV2 to TRBJ2-7; 9 bases line up with TRBD2. CDR3 length equals 14 residues. Germline V lookup: CDR1 SNHLY, CDR2 FYNNEI. The junction had 12 bases not matched to a gene; V was cut back by 6 bases and J by 9 bases. CDR3 bases: TGTGCCAGCAGAGAGACTAGCGGAGCTTTTGTGCAGTACTTC. It translates to CASRETSGAFVQYF. Full variable domain (outside the CDR3, taken from reference TRBV2 and TRBJ2-7): EPEVTQTPSHQVTQMGQEVILRCVPISNHLYFYWYRQILGQKVEFLVSFYNNEISEKSEIFDDQFSVERPDGSNFTLKIRSTKLEDSAMYFCASRETSGAFVQYFGPGTRLTVT.

The V call is TRBV6-8, the J call TRBJ2-7; 7 bases map to TRBD1. CDR1 is MNHGY, CDR2 SAAAGT, per germline. The CDR3 is 15 amino acids. Trimming removed 0 bases from V and 8 bases from J; junction bases left unmatched: 10. The CDR3 reads CASSYSRGTDQKQYF. The CDR3 nucleotides read TGTGCCAGCAGTTACTCGAGGGGGACAGATCAAAAGCAGTACTTC.

The chain is built from TRBV27 and TRBJ2-7; 7 bases align to TRBD2. From germline, CDR1 is MNHEY and CDR2 SMNVEV (reference sequence). The CDR3 spans 17 residues. Germline trimming cut 6 bases from V and 3 bases from J; bases unmatched to any gene: 17. The CDR3 protein is CASSKKEGTIYFYEQYF. In DNA form, the CDR3 reads TGTGCCAGCAGCAAAAAAGAGGGGACTATCTACTTCTACGAGCAGTACTTC.

The chain couples TRBV29-1 to TRBJ2-1; D is unresolved. The CDR3 is 11 amino acids. In germline, CDR1 is SQVTM, CDR2 ANQGSEA. Deletions cut 4 bases from V and 7 bases from J, with 8 bases between. The CDR3 DNA sequence: TGCAGCGTTGCGGAAGCTAATGAGCAGTTCTTC. Encoded protein: CSVAEANEQFF.

The rearrangement joins TRBV7-2 to TRBJ1-6, with 7 bases that match TRBD1. Trimming removed 6 bases from V and 7 bases from J; junction bases left unmatched: 6. The CDR3 length is 14 residues. Germline V gene sequence: CDR1 SGHTA, CDR2 FQGNSA. DNA of the CDR3: TGTGCCAGCAGGTGGGACAGCGCCAATTCACCCCTCCACTTT. Its translation is CASRWDSANSPLHF.

This rearrangement joins TRBV28 to TRBJ1-6; D is ambiguous. This CDR3 spans 16 amino acids. Germline V CDR1 and CDR2: MDHEN, SYDVKM. The ends were cut back, 10 bases at V and 0 bases at J, with 16 bases in the middle. The CDR3 protein is CATRGGASSYNSPLHF. The CDR3 DNA is TGTGCCACCCGAGGTGGAGCGAGCTCCTATAATTCACCCCTCCACTTT. Complete variable domain (other parts from reference TRBV28 and TRBJ1-6): DVKVTQSSRYLVKRTGEKVFLECVQDMDHENMFWYRQDPGLGLRLIYFSYDVKMKEKGDIPEGYSVSREKKERFSLILESASTNQTSMYLCATRGGASSYNSPLHFGNGTRLTVT.

The chain uses TRBV29-1 and TRBJ1-1; no definite D call. Per germline, CDR1 SQVTM and CDR2 ANQGSEA. This CDR3 comprises 14 residues. V was pared by 7 bases and J by 4 bases, with 19 bases between. The CDR3 is CSAERPDRATEAFF. The CDR3 DNA reads as TGCAGCGCGGAGAGACCCGACCGGGCCACTGAAGCTTTCTTT.

The chain joins TRBV12-5 to TRBJ2-2; possibly TRBD2 for D (5 bases). Per germline, CDR1 LGHNT and CDR2 FRNRAP. CDR3 length: 16 residues. V dropped 1 base and J dropped 6 bases, with 15 bases sitting between them. The CDR3 region has the DNA TGTGCTAGTGGTTTGGGCCCATCGTCGCGGGCCGGGGAGCTGTTTTTT. Encoded protein: CASGLGPSSRAGELFF.

This rearrangement joins TRBV6-6 to TRBJ2-1, with TRBD2 matching 7 bases. The CDR3 covers 16 residues. V dropped 5 bases and J dropped 8; count of bases not matched to a gene: 15. The germline V gene has CDR1 MNHNY and CDR2 SVGAGI (reference sequence). CDR3 DNA sequence: TGTGCCAGCAGTCCCAGCCGCCGACTAGCTCGGGATGAGCAGTTCTTC. Translation gives CASSPSRRLARDEQFF.

The chain carries TRBV9 and TRBJ2-7; D is uncertain. Per the germline V gene, CDR1 is SGDLS and CDR2 is YYNGEE. This CDR3 region has 15 residues. The V and J ends lost 0 bases and 2 bases respectively, with 12 bases between them. As DNA, the CDR3 is TGTGCCAGCAGCGTAGCTGATACCGGGCCCTACGAGCAGTACTTC. Its translation is CASSVADTGPYEQYF.